This TCR beta chain was retrieved from a study of control samples from healthy donors and cancer patients. V was shortened by 8 bases and J by 8 bases, with 4 bases between the two germline ends. The CDR3 is made up of 9 amino acids. Libraries were prepared by immunoSEQ multiplex PCR; TCRdb keeps only in-frame clonotypes and omits some of them. The sample has about 130,000 clones, 75% to 95% seen once. This receptor was identified in a young man in good health. The chain has TRBV12-3 or TRBV12-4 and TRBJ2-1; no definite D call. Material for sequencing was blood. The CDR3 loop is CASGYEQFF. The CDR3 bases are TGTGCCAGCGGCTATGAGCAGTTCTTC.